Listed here are 5 T cell receptor beta chains from one sample, sequenced in a study of regulatory T cells in long-lasting Graves disease. Building the TCR beta libraries relied on iRepertoire HTBI primers, and CDR3 regions underwent Arm-PCR. TCRdb used MiXCR to reprocess the multiplex PCR reads, holding one entry per CDR3 protein. The profile covers roughly 360,000 distinct CDR3 sequences, with about 12% appearing a single time and around 18% taken by the ten largest. Noted time point: newly diagnosed GD, antithyroid drugs for less than 3 months. RNA isolated from PBMCs was used to make the TCR library. This same sample was also taken into another study, of T cells in Graves' hyperthyroidism and ophthalmopathy.

The source was peripheral blood mononuclear cells (PBMCs), collected at new diagnosis, from a patient treated with antithyroid drugs. These receptors were obtained from a woman younger than 30 with Graves disease.

The table lists this clonotype with many counts. The rearrangement uses TRBV13 and TRBJ1-2; D may be TRBD1 (5 bases). V lost 4 bases and J 5 bases, leaving 14 bases between the germline ends. Germline assignment: CDR1 PRHDT and CDR2 FYEKMQ (reference sequence). This CDR3 region has 14 residues. The CDR3 loop reads CASSSQQGLYGYTF. For the CDR3, the DNA is TGTGCCAGCAGCTCCCAGCAGGGATTGTATGGCTACACCTTC. Together with reference TRBV13 and TRBJ1-2, the CDR3 gives the full variable domain: AAGVIQSPRHLIKEKRETATLKCYPIPRHDTVYWYQQGPGQDPQFLISFYEKMQSDKGSIPDRFSAQQFSDYHSELNMSSLELGDSALYFCASSSQQGLYGYTFGSGTRLTVV.

This clonotype appeared many times. At one boundary the junction diverges from the germline segment, which might be a read error. This rearrangement joins TRBV20-1 to TRBJ2-5, with 7 bases identical to TRBD1. Germline lookup yields CDR1 DFQATT and CDR2 SNEGSKA (reference sequence). The CDR3 is made up of 13 amino acids. The CDR3: CSAPRDSMLVQGF. The CDR3 DNA follows: TGCAGTGCTCCCCGGGACAGTATGCTTGTGCAGGGGTTC.

Turning to this clonotype: Since a much larger clone is just one base distant, this may be a read error. The V and J genes are TRBV12-3 or TRBV12-4 and TRBJ1-5, with TRBD1 matching over 7 bases. The J segment lost 0 bases and the V segment lost 5 bases, leaving 4 bases of the junction unmatched. This CDR3 region has 15 residues. The CDR3 sequence: CASSTTGASNQPQHF. The CDR3 DNA is TGTGCCAGCAGTACTACAGGGGCTAGCAATCAGCCCCAGCATTTT.

This clonotype was detected many times. V usage is TRBV7-9 and J usage is TRBJ2-1; maybe TRBD2 (5 bases). In germline, CDR1 is SEHNR, CDR2 FQNEAQ (reference sequence). V gave up 0 bases and J gave up 8 bases, with 11 bases separating them. This CDR3 has 14 amino acids. CDR3 sequence (DNA): TGTGCCAGCAGCTTAGCGGGAGTTGTGGATGAGCAGTTCTTC. It encodes CASSLAGVVDEQFF.

In this sample, this clonotype turned up a few times. This chain uses TRBV29-1 with TRBJ1-2; possibly TRBD1 for D (5 bases). The length of the CDR3 is 11 residues. The V end lost 4 bases, the J end lost 3 bases, and 6 bases lay between the germline ends. Germline V lookup: CDR1 SQVTM, CDR2 ANQGSEA. CDR3 protein: CSVGQHYGYTF. Written as DNA, the CDR3 is TGCAGCGTTGGACAGCACTATGGCTACACCTTC.